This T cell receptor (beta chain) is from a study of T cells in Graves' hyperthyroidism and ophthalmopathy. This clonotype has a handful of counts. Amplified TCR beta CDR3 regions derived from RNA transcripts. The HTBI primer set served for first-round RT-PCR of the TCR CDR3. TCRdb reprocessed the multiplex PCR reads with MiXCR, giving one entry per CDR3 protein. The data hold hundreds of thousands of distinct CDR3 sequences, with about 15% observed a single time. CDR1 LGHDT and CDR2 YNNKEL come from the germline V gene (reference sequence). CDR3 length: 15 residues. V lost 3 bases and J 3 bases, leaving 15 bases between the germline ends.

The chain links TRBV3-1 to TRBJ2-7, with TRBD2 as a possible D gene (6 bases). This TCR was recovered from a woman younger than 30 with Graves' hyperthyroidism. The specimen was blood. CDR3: CASSQGTGEYYEQYF. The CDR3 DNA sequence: TGTGCCAGCAGCCAGGGGACGGGGGAGTACTACGAGCAGTACTTC.